The 27 T cell receptor beta chains given below trace back to one sample, sequenced in a study of blood T cell repertoires in COVID-19. The assay was immunoSEQ multiplex PCR, and TCRdb's table has in-frame clones only and misses some. In the table there are 150,000 to 200,000 clones, about 81% of which are singletons. The sequenced material came from peripheral blood. The source is a human donor in a cohort sampled during active COVID-19.

This sequence joins TRBV3-1 (or the pseudogene TRBV3-2) and TRBJ2-1, with 7 bases that match TRBD2. V dropped 4 bases and J dropped 5; count of bases not matched to a gene: 14. The germline CDR1 and CDR2 sequences are LGHDT and YNNKEL (reference sequence). This CDR3 is 17 amino acids long. CDR3 in amino acids: CASSPPRGLKSHNEQFF. In nucleotides, the CDR3 is TGTGCCAGCAGCCCCCCAAGGGGACTAAAAAGCCACAATGAGCAGTTCTTC.

This clone was counted only a few times. V and J are TRBV6-1 and TRBJ1-1, with D possibly matching TRBD1 (6 bases). Germline V gene lookup returns CDR1 MNHNS and CDR2 SASEGT. This CDR3 is built from 12 residues. The V end was cut by 2 bases, the J end by 10 bases, with 11 bases between. CDR3 DNA sequence: TGTGCCAGCAGTGAAAGGACAGCCGGAGCTTTCTTT. Its translation is CASSERTAGAFF.

This clone was counted between two and nine times. V gene TRBV6-6 combines with J gene TRBJ2-2, with 11 bases identical to TRBD2. V was clipped by 5 bases and J by 0 bases; unmatched bases: 2. This CDR3 is built from 16 residues. From germline, CDR1 is MNHNY and CDR2 SVGAGI (reference sequence). The CDR3 nucleotides read TGTGCCAGCAGTCGACTAGCGGGGACGAACACCGGGGAGCTGTTTTTT. It encodes CASSRLAGTNTGELFF.

This clone was seen many times. The CDR3 is CASSRDRGQGAEAFF. The CDR3 bases are TGCGCCAGCAGTCGGGACAGGGGGCAGGGGGCTGAAGCTTTCTTT. The chain employs TRBV4-1 and TRBJ1-1; 12 bases match TRBD1. The J segment lost 6 bases and the V segment lost 6 bases, leaving 8 bases of the junction unmatched. Germline CDR1 and CDR2: MGHRA and YSYEKL. The CDR3 is made up of 15 amino acids.

The V and J genes are TRBV7-2 and TRBJ1-5; 9 bases line up with TRBD1. Germline-derived CDR1 and CDR2 are SGHTA and FQGNSA. With 1 base clipped from V and 6 bases from J, the junction kept 7 bases outside the gene matches. The CDR3 sequence is 16 residues long. CDR3: CASSLGGTGYSQPQHF. The CDR3 DNA is TGTGCCAGCAGCTTAGGGGGGACAGGGTATTCTCAGCCCCAGCATTTT.

The sample holds a few counts of this clone. The chain is built from TRBV6-1 and TRBJ1-2; a weak D match, TRBD1 (5 bases). V lost 3 bases and J 3 bases, leaving 11 bases between the germline ends. Germline assignment: CDR1 MNHNS and CDR2 SASEGT. The CDR3 loop spans 14 amino acids. CDR3 residues: CASSEEGGDYGYTF. CDR3 sequence (DNA): TGTGCCAGCAGTGAGGAAGGAGGGGACTATGGCTACACCTTC.

The chain is built from TRBV18 and TRBJ1-6, with D perhaps TRBD1 (6 bases). The CDR3 totals 15 residues. Germline V CDR1 and CDR2: KGHSH, LQKENI. Trimming took 3 bases from V and 6 from J, leaving 12 bases between them. CDR3 sequence (DNA): TGTGCCAGCTCACCGCAGGGGAATCGTAATTCACCCCTCCACTTT. It is translated as CASSPQGNRNSPLHF.

As DNA, the CDR3 is TGCAGCGTCGAGGGAGGAGCGGGGGGGAGCTCCTACAATGAGCAGTTCTTC. Translation gives CSVEGGAGGSSYNEQFF. The chain carries TRBV29-1 and TRBJ2-1; 10 positions match TRBD2. V was clipped by 6 bases and J by 0 bases; unmatched bases: 11. The CDR3 sequence is 17 residues long. CDR1 is SQVTM, CDR2 ANQGSEA, per germline.

V usage is TRBV3-1 (or the pseudogene TRBV3-2) and J usage is TRBJ2-7; D remains ambiguous. The CDR3 covers 11 residues. V was trimmed by 6 bases and J by 4 bases, leaving 7 bases between them. The germline V gene has CDR1 LGHDT and CDR2 YNNKEL (reference sequence). The DNA of the CDR3 is TGTGCCAGCAGTGACATTTACGAGCAGTACTTC. As protein: CASSDIYEQYF.

This rearrangement joins TRBV14 to TRBJ1-5; D might be TRBD1 (5 bases). This CDR3 region has 13 residues. V dropped 4 bases and J dropped 4 bases, with 8 bases sitting between them. The germline V gene encodes CDR1 SGHDN and CDR2 FVKESK. The CDR3 protein is CASSPDSNQPQHF. The CDR3 coding sequence is TGTGCCAGCAGCCCAGACAGTAATCAGCCCCAGCATTTT.

The CDR3 DNA sequence: TGTGCCATTATGGACCGTAGCGGAGCAAAGGGCAATGAGCAGTTCTTC. Translated, it gives CAIMDRSGAKGNEQFF. V and J are TRBV10-3 and TRBJ2-1; TRBD2 might be the D (6 bases). Between the trimmed V and J ends, which lost 9 bases and 6 bases, there was a span of 24 bases. CDR3 size: 16 residues. Germline CDR1 is ENHRY and CDR2 is SYGVKD.

The rearrangement joins TRBV14 to TRBJ2-4, with D possibly matching TRBD2 (6 bases). This CDR3 is 14 amino acids long. From germline, CDR1 is SGHDN and CDR2 FVKESK. The ends were cut back, 3 bases at V and 8 bases at J, with 14 bases in the middle. This CDR3 reads CASSHTGTPDIQYF. DNA for the CDR3: TGTGCCAGCAGCCACACCGGGACTCCAGACATTCAGTACTTC.

The chain employs TRBV5-4 and TRBJ2-3, with TRBD1 identical over 7 bases. V shed 0 bases and J 0 bases; nucleotides not matched to a gene: 1. CDR3 length: 15 residues. CDR1 is SGHNT and CDR2 is YYREEE in the germline V gene (reference sequence). The CDR3 DNA sequence: TGTGCCAGCAGCTTGGAGACAGGGAGCACAGATACGCAGTATTTT. This gives the protein CASSLETGSTDTQYF.

Details on this clone: One end of the junction does not line up with germline, which may come from a read error. This sample includes further DNA sequences coding for the same CDR3. The rearrangement joins TRBV14 to TRBJ2-1, with 10 bases lining up with TRBD2. CDR1 is SGHDN and CDR2 is FVKESK in the germline V gene. The length of the CDR3 is 13 residues. The CDR3: CASSLGLAKRQFF. The DNA for the CDR3 is TGTGCCAGTAGCCTGGGACTAGCGAAGAGGCAGTTCTTC.

The rearrangement uses TRBV5-1 and TRBJ1-3; D possibly corresponds to TRBD1 (6 bases). The CDR3 sequence is 12 residues long. V was trimmed by 4 bases and J by 8 bases, leaving 10 bases between them. Germline CDR1 and CDR2: SGHRS and YFSETQ. The CDR3 is CASSKDSYTIYF. The CDR3 DNA reads TGCGCCAGCAGCAAGGACAGCTACACCATATATTTT.

This clone was picked up a small number of times. The V and J genes are TRBV11-1 and TRBJ2-1, with a weak D call TRBD2 (6 bases). With 4 bases removed from V and 10 bases from J, the gap between germline ends came to 14 bases. The CDR3 sequence is 13 residues long. Germline CDR1 and CDR2: SGHAT and FQDESV (reference sequence). The CDR3 protein is CASSSYRAGEQFF. In DNA form, the CDR3 reads TGTGCCAGCAGCTCTTATAGGGCGGGAGAGCAGTTCTTC. The full variable domain, its missing parts supplied by reference TRBV11-1 and TRBJ2-1, is EAEVAQSPRYKITEKSQAVAFWCDPISGHATLYWYRQILGQGPELLVQFQDESVVDDSQLPKDRFSAERLKGVDSTLKIQPAELGDSAMYLCASSSYRAGEQFFGPGTRLTVL.

This rearrangement joins TRBV21-1 to TRBJ1-5; the table's D gene call, TRBD1, was not cross checked with the DNA. TRBV21-1 is designated a pseudogene. This CDR3 region has 13 residues. The DNA for the CDR3 is TGTGCCAGAACTGGGACAGGGGGGCAGCCCCAGCATTTT. Translation: CARTGTGGQPQHF.

The chain employs TRBV6-2 or TRBV6-3 and TRBJ1-1; 7 bases align to TRBD1. J lost 3 bases, V lost 2 bases, and 9 bases had no gene match. Germline-derived CDR1 and CDR2 are MNHEY and SVGEGT. The CDR3 runs 16 residues. The CDR3 bases are TGTGCCAGCAGTTACCGACGACAGGGTGGGGACACTGAAGCTTTCTTT. This translates into CASSYRRQGGDTEAFF.

J is TRBJ2-3 and V is TRBV28; 8 bases agree with TRBD2. J was trimmed by 5 bases and V by 7 bases; bases with no gene match: 11. CDR1 MDHEN and CDR2 SYDVKM come from the germline V gene. This CDR3 is built from 15 residues. The CDR3 is CASTPGGAGGDTQYF. In DNA form, the CDR3 reads TGTGCCAGCACCCCGGGGGGGGCGGGTGGAGATACGCAGTATTTT.

This chain links TRBV7-7 with TRBJ2-1; D ambiguous. The CDR3 runs 13 residues. Deletions cut 0 bases from V and 5 bases from J, with 5 bases between. In germline, CDR1 is SSHAT, CDR2 FNYEAQ (reference sequence). Written as DNA, the CDR3 is TGTGCCAGCAGCTTAGCCCCGGACAATGAGCAGTTCTTC. This encodes CASSLAPDNEQFF. The variable domain in full, completed from reference TRBV7-7 and TRBJ2-1, reads GAGVSQSPRYKVTKRGQDVTLRCDPISSHATLYWYQQALGQGPEFLTYFNYEAQPDKSGLPSDRFSAERPEGSISTLTIQRTEQRDSAMYRCASSLAPDNEQFFGPGTRLTVL.

J is TRBJ1-2 and V is TRBV9; 8 bases are a match to TRBD1. The CDR3 length is 12 residues. Germline trimming cut 3 bases from V and 8 bases from J; bases unmatched to any gene: 3. Germline values: CDR1 SGDLS, CDR2 YYNGEE. This chain's CDR3 is CASSGTGLGYTF. DNA for the CDR3: TGTGCCAGCAGCGGGACAGGGTTGGGCTACACCTTC.

A single count supports this clone. The chain recombines TRBV28 with TRBJ1-3; 7 bases match TRBD1. Germline V lookup: CDR1 MDHEN, CDR2 SYDVKM. V trimming: 5 bases; J trimming: 2 bases; junction bases outside the gene matches: 3. The CDR3 is 14 residues long. The CDR3 nucleotides are TGTGCCAGCAGTGAAGGGACAGCTGGAAACACCATATATTTT. Translating gives CASSEGTAGNTIYF.

This clone was detected only a few times. The chain combines TRBV4-3 with TRBJ1-6; TRBD1 is a possible D gene (6 bases). In germline, CDR1 is LGHNA, CDR2 YSLEER. The CDR3 is 15 amino acids. Between the trimmed V and J ends, which lost 4 bases and 9 bases, there was a span of 16 bases. Here the CDR3 reads CASSRGRDTSSPLHF. As DNA, the CDR3 is TGCGCCAGCAGCCGGGGCAGGGACACGAGTTCACCCCTCCACTTT.

This chain links TRBV4-3 with TRBJ1-5, with unresolved D. V shed 0 bases and J shed 0 bases, with 9 bases lying between them. The CDR3 has 16 residues. Germline V gives CDR1 LGHNA, CDR2 YSLEER. The CDR3 nucleotides are TGCGCCAGCAGCCAAGATTCGACTTATAGCAATCAGCCCCAGCATTTT. It specifies CASSQDSTYSNQPQHF.

Only a few counts were recorded for this clone. The rearrangement links TRBV3-1 (or the pseudogene TRBV3-2) to TRBJ1-2; TRBD1 is a possible D gene (5 bases). Trimming removed 1 base at V and 3 bases at J, with 9 bases between. Germline V gives CDR1 LGHDT, CDR2 YNNKEL (reference sequence). This CDR3 spans 14 amino acids. This CDR3 is CASSQGAGDYGYTF. The CDR3 DNA is TGTGCCAGCAGCCAAGGGGCGGGGGACTATGGCTACACCTTC.

Here the CDR3 reads CASSFPGLKLETQYF. In DNA, the CDR3 is TGTGCCAGCAGTTTCCCGGGTTTAAAGTTAGAGACCCAGTACTTC. The chain employs TRBV6-5 and TRBJ2-5; D uncertain. Trimming left V 4 bases short and J 4 bases short, with 16 bases between. Per the germline V gene, CDR1 is MNHEY and CDR2 is SVGAGI. The CDR3 runs to 15 residues.

V usage is TRBV10-2 and J usage is TRBJ1-1; 7 bases fit TRBD1. The germline V gene has CDR1 WSHSY and CDR2 SAAADI. The V gene end was trimmed by 7 bases and the J gene end by 0 bases; junction bases not matched to a gene: 8. The CDR3 sequence is 15 residues long. The CDR3 bases are TGCGCCAGCACCACGGGGACAGACATGAACACTGAAGCTTTCTTT. As protein: CASTTGTDMNTEAFF.